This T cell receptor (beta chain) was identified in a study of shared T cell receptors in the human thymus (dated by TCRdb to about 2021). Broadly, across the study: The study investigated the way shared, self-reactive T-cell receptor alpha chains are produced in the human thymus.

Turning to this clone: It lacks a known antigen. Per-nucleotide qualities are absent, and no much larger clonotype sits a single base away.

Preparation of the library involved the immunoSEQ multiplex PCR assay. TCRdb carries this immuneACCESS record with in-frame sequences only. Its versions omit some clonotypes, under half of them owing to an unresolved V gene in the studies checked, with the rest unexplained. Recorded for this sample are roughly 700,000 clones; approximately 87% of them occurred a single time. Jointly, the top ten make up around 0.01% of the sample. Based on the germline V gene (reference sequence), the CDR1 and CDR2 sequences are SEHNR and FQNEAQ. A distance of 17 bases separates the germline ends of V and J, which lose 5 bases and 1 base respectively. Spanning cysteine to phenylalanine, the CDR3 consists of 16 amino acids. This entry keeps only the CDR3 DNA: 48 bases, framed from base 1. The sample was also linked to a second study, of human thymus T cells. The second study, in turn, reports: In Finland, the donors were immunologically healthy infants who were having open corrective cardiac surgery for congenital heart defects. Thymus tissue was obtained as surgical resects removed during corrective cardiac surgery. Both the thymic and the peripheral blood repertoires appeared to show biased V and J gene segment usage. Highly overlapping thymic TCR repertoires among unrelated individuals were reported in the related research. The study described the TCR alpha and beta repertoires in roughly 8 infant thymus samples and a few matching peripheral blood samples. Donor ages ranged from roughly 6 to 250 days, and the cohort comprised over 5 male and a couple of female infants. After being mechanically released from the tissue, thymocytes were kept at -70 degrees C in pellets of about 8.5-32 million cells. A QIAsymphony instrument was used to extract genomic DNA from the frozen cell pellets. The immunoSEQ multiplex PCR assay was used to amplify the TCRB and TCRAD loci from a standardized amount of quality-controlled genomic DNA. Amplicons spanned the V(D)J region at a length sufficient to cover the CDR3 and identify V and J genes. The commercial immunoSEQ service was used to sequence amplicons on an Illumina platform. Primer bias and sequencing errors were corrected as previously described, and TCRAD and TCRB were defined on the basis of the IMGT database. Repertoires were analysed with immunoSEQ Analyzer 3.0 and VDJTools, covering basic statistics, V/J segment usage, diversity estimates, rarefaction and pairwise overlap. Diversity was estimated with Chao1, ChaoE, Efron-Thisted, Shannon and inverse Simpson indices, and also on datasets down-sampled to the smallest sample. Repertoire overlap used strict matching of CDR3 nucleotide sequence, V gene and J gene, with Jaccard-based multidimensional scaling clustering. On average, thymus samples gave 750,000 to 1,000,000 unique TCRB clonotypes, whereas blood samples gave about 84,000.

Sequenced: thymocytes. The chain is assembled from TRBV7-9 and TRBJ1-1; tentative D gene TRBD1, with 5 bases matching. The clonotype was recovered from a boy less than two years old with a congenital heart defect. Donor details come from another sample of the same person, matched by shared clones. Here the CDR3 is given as CASSPIYRKGNTEAFF. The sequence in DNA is TGTGCCAGCAGCCCGATTTACAGGAAGGGGAACACTGAAGCTTTCTTT.